This T cell receptor (beta chain) stems from a study of PD-1 blockade in classical Hodgkin lymphoma. Study overall: Nivolumab dosing for patients was 3 mg/kg, administered intravenously every 2 weeks. General study results and limits: Baseline TCR diversity was reportedly lower in newly diagnosed patients than healthy donors. Patients who responded completely had about the same baseline diversity as newly diagnosed patients.

The V gene lost 3 bases and the J gene lost 4 bases, with 12 bases spanning the gap. The CDR3 runs to 14 residues. Germline lookup yields CDR1 MNHEY and CDR2 SMNVEV (reference sequence). Noted time point: cycle 4 day 1 (C4D1), after around six weeks of nivolumab. No patient escaped relapse after autologous stem cell transplantation, and brentuximab vedotin exposure varied. Isolation of CD4+ T cells from thawed PBMCs was performed by magnetic negative selection. Patients' outcomes at their best amounted to complete response, partial response or progressive disease. This table comes from immunoSEQ multiplex PCR, and its TCRdb copy is limited to in-frame clones, with some not included. The repertoire holds about 15,000 clones, more than 60% seen once, with about 2% in the top ten. This clone was seen a single time. Its antigen is currently unknown.

The receptor was derived from a human donor with classical Hodgkin lymphoma. V gene TRBV27 combines with J gene TRBJ1-1; D is unresolved. The sample consisted of CD4+ T cells from blood, taken before the fourth cycle of nivolumab. The CDR3: CASSFHELGTEAFF. The CDR3 DNA reads as TGTGCCAGCAGTTTTCACGAATTGGGCACTGAAGCTTTCTTT.